The rows below give T cell receptor beta chains drawn from one sample of a study of T cell repertoires in cytomegalovirus infection. What these receptors recognize is not known. MiXCR, applied by TCRdb to the reads, yields one record per CDR3 protein. Among 650,000 to 900,000 distinct CDR3 sequences, about 29% were seen once, and the ten largest hold around 13%. The sample here was cultured CD8+ T cells from PBMCs, taken from culture after CMV antigen stimulation. The receptors here all came from a human donor in good health (CMV status not recorded). Some clones in this sample may be carry-over from other donors' samples. CDR3s leave out the opening cysteine and the closing phenylalanine or tryptophan. Fields, in order: J gene, V gene, CDR3 protein.

J gene: TRBJ2-3; V gene: TRBV2; CDR3 protein: AGLSGTDTQY
J gene: TRBJ2-5; V gene: TRBV6-1; CDR3 protein: ASSEPTGEGETQY
J gene: TRBJ2-1; V gene: TRBV6-5; CDR3 protein: ASSQTGYEQF
J gene: TRBJ1-3; V gene: TRBV10-3; CDR3 protein: AISESGLSGNTIY
J gene: TRBJ1-4; V gene: TRBV19; CDR3 protein: ASSWDSATNEKLF
J gene: TRBJ1-2; V gene: TRBV5-4; CDR3 protein: ASSLTRTGNYGYT
J gene: TRBJ2-5; V gene: TRBV7-6; CDR3 protein: ASSSDEGGHQETQY
J gene: TRBJ1-1; V gene: TRBV27; CDR3 protein: ASRTFGSTEAF
J gene: TRBJ1-1; V gene: TRBV6-2/TRBV6-3; CDR3 protein: ASSYSPGGNTEAF
J gene: TRBJ1-2; V gene: TRBV7-6; CDR3 protein: ASSPGGFGRYGYT
J gene: TRBJ2-5; V gene: TRBV15; CDR3 protein: ATSSIQGGTETQY
J gene: TRBJ2-5; V gene: TRBV7-9; CDR3 protein: AIGSGAQDQETQY
J gene: TRBJ2-3; V gene: TRBV28; CDR3 protein: ASSLPGLSDTQY
J gene: TRBJ2-1; V gene: TRBV11-2; CDR3 protein: TSSLWTSGGVGNEQF
J gene: TRBJ2-1; V gene: TRBV25-1; CDR3 protein: ASSERAGDYNEQF
J gene: TRBJ2-1; V gene: TRBV7-2; CDR3 protein: ASSSMGSNEQF
J gene: TRBJ2-1; V gene: TRBV7-9; CDR3 protein: ASSFIGESYNEQF
J gene: TRBJ1-3; V gene: TRBV7-9; CDR3 protein: ASSSVLSYGRSSGNTIY
J gene: TRBJ2-1; V gene: TRBV15; CDR3 protein: ATSRVRGNEQF
J gene: TRBJ1-4; V gene: TRBV7-8; CDR3 protein: ASSLARGGTNEKLF
J gene: TRBJ2-1; V gene: TRBV5-1; CDR3 protein: ASSFRGDEQF
J gene: TRBJ1-1; V gene: TRBV5-1; CDR3 protein: ASSFGERLNTEAF
J gene: TRBJ2-2; V gene: TRBV6-2/TRBV6-3; CDR3 protein: ASSYSRLELF
J gene: TRBJ2-1; V gene: TRBV7-6; CDR3 protein: ASSPSNNNEQF
J gene: TRBJ2-3; V gene: TRBV11-2; CDR3 protein: ASSHRDRGADTQY
J gene: TRBJ1-2; V gene: TRBV19; CDR3 protein: ASSIVATGTRLGYGYT
J gene: TRBJ2-1; V gene: TRBV12-3/TRBV12-4; CDR3 protein: ASSLPLTGNEQF
J gene: TRBJ2-1; V gene: TRBV13; CDR3 protein: ASSLGLPSSYNEQF
J gene: TRBJ2-1; V gene: TRBV3-1; CDR3 protein: ASSRPGQVYNEQF
J gene: TRBJ1-1; V gene: TRBV29-1; CDR3 protein: SVKTGGTEAF
J gene: TRBJ1-3; V gene: TRBV7-6; CDR3 protein: ASSPGFSAGNTIY
J gene: TRBJ2-7; V gene: TRBV20-1; CDR3 protein: SARWAGSYEQY
J gene: TRBJ2-2; V gene: TRBV27; CDR3 protein: ASSFPRGGGTGELF
J gene: TRBJ1-5; V gene: TRBV7-3; CDR3 protein: ASSLGSILSNQPRH
J gene: TRBJ2-5; V gene: TRBV7-6; CDR3 protein: ASSQFGTGTEETQY
J gene: TRBJ1-1; V gene: TRBV28; CDR3 protein: AAAPFGDTEAF
J gene: TRBJ1-1; V gene: TRBV7-8; CDR3 protein: ASSPEMGNTEAF
J gene: TRBJ2-1; V gene: TRBV6-2/TRBV6-3; CDR3 protein: ASSYPPGMGEQF
J gene: TRBJ1-1; V gene: TRBV7-2; CDR3 protein: ASSLKSPGRTEAF
J gene: TRBJ1-2; V gene: TRBV19; CDR3 protein: ASTLTGTYGYT
J gene: TRBJ1-4; V gene: TRBV5-5; CDR3 protein: ASSLEPGEKLF
J gene: TRBJ2-1; V gene: TRBV24-1; CDR3 protein: ATSEAGTSPPVGQF